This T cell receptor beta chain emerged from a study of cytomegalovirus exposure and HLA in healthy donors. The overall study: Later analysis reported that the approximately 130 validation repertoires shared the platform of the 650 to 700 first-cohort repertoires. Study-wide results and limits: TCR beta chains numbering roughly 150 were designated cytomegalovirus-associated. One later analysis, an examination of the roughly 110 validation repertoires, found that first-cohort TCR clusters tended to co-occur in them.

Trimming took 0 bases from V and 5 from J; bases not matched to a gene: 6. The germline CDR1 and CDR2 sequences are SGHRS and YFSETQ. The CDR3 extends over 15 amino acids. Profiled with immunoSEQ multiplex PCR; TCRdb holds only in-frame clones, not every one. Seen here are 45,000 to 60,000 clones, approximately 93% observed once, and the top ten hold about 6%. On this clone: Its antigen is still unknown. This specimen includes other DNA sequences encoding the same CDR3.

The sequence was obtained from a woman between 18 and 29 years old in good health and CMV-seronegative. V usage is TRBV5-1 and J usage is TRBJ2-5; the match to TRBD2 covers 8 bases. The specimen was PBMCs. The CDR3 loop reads CASSLAGAGEETQYF. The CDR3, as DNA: TGCGCCAGCAGCTTGGCCGGAGCGGGGGAGGAGACCCAGTACTTC.